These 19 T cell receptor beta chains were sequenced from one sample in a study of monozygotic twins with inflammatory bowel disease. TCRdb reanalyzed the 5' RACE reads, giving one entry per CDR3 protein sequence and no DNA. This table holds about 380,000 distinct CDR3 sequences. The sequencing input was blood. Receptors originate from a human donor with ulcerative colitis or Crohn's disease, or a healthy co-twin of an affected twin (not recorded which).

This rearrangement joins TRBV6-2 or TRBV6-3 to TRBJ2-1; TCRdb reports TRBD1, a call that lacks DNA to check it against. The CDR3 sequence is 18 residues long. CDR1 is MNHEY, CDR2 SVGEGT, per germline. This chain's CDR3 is CASSYSFATGISYNEQFF.

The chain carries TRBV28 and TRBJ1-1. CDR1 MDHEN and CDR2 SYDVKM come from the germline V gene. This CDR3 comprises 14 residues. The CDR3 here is CASRSWGTNTEAFF.

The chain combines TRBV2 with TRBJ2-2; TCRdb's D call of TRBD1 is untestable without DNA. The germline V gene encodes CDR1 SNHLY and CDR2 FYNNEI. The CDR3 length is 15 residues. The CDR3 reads CATRRDRVNTGELFF.

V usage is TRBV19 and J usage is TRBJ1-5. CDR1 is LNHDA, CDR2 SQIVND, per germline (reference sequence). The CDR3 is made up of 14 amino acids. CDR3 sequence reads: CASSMALGSQPQHF.

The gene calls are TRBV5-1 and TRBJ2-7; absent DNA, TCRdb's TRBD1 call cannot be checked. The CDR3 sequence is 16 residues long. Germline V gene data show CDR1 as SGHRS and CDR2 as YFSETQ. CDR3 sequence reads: CASNAAAGQGVYEQYF.

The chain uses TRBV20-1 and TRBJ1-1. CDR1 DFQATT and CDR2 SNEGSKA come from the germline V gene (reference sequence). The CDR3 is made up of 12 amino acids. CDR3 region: CSATLGVLGAFF.

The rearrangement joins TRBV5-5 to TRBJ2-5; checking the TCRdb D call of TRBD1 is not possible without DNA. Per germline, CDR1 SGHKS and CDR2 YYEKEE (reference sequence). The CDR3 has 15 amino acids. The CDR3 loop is CASSLWGQGQETQYF.

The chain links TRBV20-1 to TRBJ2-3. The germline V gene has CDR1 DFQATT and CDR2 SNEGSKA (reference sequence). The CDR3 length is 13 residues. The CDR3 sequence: CSVLKAATDTQYF.

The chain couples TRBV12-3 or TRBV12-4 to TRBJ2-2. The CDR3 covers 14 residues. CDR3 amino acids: CASSLVGNTGELFF.

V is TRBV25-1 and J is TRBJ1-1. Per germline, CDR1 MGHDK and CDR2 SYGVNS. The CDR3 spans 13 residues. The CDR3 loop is CASSSAMNTEAFF.

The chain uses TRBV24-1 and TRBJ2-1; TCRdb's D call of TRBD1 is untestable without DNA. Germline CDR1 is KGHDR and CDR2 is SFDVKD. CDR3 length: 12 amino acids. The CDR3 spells CATGTPYNEQFF.

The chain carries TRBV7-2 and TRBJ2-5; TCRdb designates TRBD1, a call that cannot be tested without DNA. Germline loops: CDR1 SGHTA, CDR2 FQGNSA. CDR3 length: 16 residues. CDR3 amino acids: CASSFRRGDAQETQYF. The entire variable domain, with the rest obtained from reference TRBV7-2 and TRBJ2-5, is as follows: GAGVSQSPSNKVTEKGKDVELRCDPISGHTALYWYRQSLGQGLEFLIYFQGNSAPDKSGLPSDRFSAERTGGSVSTLTIQRTQQEDSAVYLCASSFRRGDAQETQYFGPGTRLLVL.

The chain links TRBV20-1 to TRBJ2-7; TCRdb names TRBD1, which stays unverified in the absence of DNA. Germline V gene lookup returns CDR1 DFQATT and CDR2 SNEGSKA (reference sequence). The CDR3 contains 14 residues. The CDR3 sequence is CSARPGPGPYEQYF.

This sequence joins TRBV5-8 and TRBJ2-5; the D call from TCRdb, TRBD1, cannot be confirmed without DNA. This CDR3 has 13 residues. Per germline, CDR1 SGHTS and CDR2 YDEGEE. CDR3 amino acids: CASTRQWGETQYF. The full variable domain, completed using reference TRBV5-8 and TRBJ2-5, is EAGVTQSPTHLIKTRGQQATLRCSPISGHTSVYWYQQALGLGLQFLLWYDEGEERNRGNFPPRFSGRQFPNYSSELNVNALELEDSALYLCASTRQWGETQYFGPGTRLLVL.

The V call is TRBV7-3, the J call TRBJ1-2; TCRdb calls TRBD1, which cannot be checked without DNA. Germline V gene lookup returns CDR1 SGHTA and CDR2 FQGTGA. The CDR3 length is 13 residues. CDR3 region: CASSGGTVYGYTF.

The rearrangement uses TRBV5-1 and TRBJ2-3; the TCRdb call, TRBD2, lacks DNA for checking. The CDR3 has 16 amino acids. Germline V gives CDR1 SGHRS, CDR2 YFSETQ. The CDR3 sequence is CASSLRLAGGTDTQYF.

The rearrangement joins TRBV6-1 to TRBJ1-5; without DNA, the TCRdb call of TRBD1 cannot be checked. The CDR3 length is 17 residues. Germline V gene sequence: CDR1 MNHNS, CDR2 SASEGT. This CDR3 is CASSEAPAGMSNQPQHF.

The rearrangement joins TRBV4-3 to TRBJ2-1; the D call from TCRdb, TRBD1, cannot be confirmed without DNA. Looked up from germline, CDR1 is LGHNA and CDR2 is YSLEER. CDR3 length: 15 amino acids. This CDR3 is CASSQRQGWDNEQFF.

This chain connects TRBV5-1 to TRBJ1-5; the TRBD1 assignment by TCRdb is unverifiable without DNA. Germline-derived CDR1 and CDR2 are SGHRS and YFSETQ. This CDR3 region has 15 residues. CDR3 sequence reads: CASSFTGISNQPQHF.